This TCR beta chain emerged from a study of blood T cell repertoires in COVID-19. Study background: The United States, Italy and Spain were the sources of the acute and convalescent COVID-19 samples. T cells, B-cell-depleted T cells, or PBMCs supplied cDNA or gDNA.

The V gene's germline CDR1 is MNHEY and CDR2 SMNVEV (reference sequence). This CDR3 comprises 14 residues. Trimming shortened V by 4 bases and J by 1 base, and 10 bases separated the two germline ends. Original data processing: Estimates of nucleated cell counts were drawn from the amplification of reference gene primers. Only in-frame clones appear in the TCRdb table, and some are missing; sequencing was by immunoSEQ multiplex PCR. V, J and clone size are those of that table, while D and trimming were read from the DNA. The sample lists roughly 30,000 clones; more than 75% were seen once. The sample consisted of peripheral blood. The gene calls are TRBV27 and TRBJ1-2; D gene ambiguous. The clonotype comes from a human donor in a cohort sampled during active COVID-19. CDR3 region: CASSSSPLNYGYTF. CDR3 bases: TGTGCCAGCAGTTCTAGCCCGCTTAACTATGGCTACACCTTC.